This T cell receptor (beta chain) comes out of a study of blood T cell repertoires in COVID-19. The assay was immunoSEQ multiplex PCR, and TCRdb's table has in-frame clones only and misses some. Of about 380,000 clones in the sample, 85% were seen once. Trimming cost V 1 base and J 6 bases; bases outside gene matches: 4. Per germline, CDR1 SEHNR and CDR2 FQNEAQ (reference sequence). There are 15 residues in the CDR3. Specimen: peripheral blood. This chain uses TRBV7-9 with TRBJ1-5, with TRBD1 matching 9 bases. This sequence was found in a young woman with acute or convalescent COVID-19. The CDR3 loop is CASSLEGTGIQPQHF. CDR3 DNA: TGTGCCAGCAGCTTAGAAGGGACAGGGATTCAGCCCCAGCATTTT.